This entry concerns a single T cell receptor beta chain. Its binding antigen is unknown. Base qualities are not at hand, and no much larger clone is one base apart. The CDR3 runs 14 amino acids, cysteine and phenylalanine included. Left in the record is the CDR3 DNA by itself, 42 bases read in frame from the first base. The germline V gene sets CDR1 to SQVTM and CDR2 to ANQGSEA. Here V drops 4 bases and J drops 8 bases, and the junction holds 13 bases not matched to any gene. Participants in the prospective study were enrolled through a virtual design, were aged roughly 18 to 100 years, and lived in 24 United States geographic areas. In the prospective study, cohorts were assigned on the basis of participant-reported clinical history obtained from a screening survey and a study questionnaire. ImmuneRACE Cohort 3 recovered participants were defined by two consecutive negative NP/OP PCR tests, healthcare professional clearance, or symptom resolution. In the prospective study, whole blood, serum and a nasopharyngeal or oropharyngeal swab were collected from each participant by mobile phlebotomists. Additional blood draws and questionnaires over an approximately 2-month period could optionally be provided by prospective study participants. Before DNA extraction, prospective study blood samples were shipped either frozen or at room temperature.

TCRbeta CDR3 regions were amplified from genomic DNA using the immunoSEQ Assay, a bias-controlled multiplex PCR. On the study's bioinformatics: Nucleated cell counts per sample were estimated from amplification of reference gene primers within the assay. To quantify the absolute abundance of each unique TCRbeta CDR3 rearrangement, sequence reads were collapsed and filtered. For each sample, productive Simpson clonality was calculated by taking the square root of Simpson's diversity index across productive rearrangements. TCRdb took over this immuneACCESS table, retaining in-frame rearrangements with V and J assigned. Such tables are incomplete; in checked studies, under half of the missing clones stem from an unresolved V gene, and the remainder is unexplained. The V and J calls and clone size are taken from that table; D and trimming were inferred from the DNA. The table for this sample lists 180,000 or so clones; about 80% of them were counted only once. The ten largest clonotypes hold 9.5% to 11% of the sample.

The sample originates from a study of blood T cell repertoires in COVID-19 (dated by TCRdb to the early 2020s). About the study as a whole: Samples from collaborators originated in the United States, Italy and Spain and spanned both the acute and convalescent phases of COVID-19. The material from the prospective study consisted of cDNA or gDNA derived from T cells, B-cell-depleted T cells, or PBMCs. Deeply sampled blood TCRbeta repertoires from subjects exposed to, actively infected with, or recovered from COVID-19 were included in the dataset. A freely available public database, intended as a resource for researchers studying the immune response to SARS-CoV-2, is where the repertoires were released. The samples were drawn from the first 160 participants of the ongoing ImmuneRACE study and from 950 to 1,500 subjects provided by 6 global collaborators. A de-identified subject ID, COVID-19 status, age in years and sex were almost always included in the sample metadata. Where available, HLA class I and class II types were obtained from metadata supplied by the sample provider rather than from assay-based typing.

The investigation overall reported the following: The quantity of clinical and demographic metadata differed by source and by participant and was supplied without curation.

The receptor was isolated from a man aged 45-60 years who had recovered from COVID-19. This chain is built from TRBV29-1 and TRBJ1-2; the junction holds 7 bases that match TRBD1. The specimen was PBMCs or T cells enriched from blood (not recorded which). In nucleotides, the sequence is TGCAGCGTTGTCAGGGGGGCAGGGAGTAACGGCTACACCTTC. Protein translation: CSVVRGAGSNGYTF.